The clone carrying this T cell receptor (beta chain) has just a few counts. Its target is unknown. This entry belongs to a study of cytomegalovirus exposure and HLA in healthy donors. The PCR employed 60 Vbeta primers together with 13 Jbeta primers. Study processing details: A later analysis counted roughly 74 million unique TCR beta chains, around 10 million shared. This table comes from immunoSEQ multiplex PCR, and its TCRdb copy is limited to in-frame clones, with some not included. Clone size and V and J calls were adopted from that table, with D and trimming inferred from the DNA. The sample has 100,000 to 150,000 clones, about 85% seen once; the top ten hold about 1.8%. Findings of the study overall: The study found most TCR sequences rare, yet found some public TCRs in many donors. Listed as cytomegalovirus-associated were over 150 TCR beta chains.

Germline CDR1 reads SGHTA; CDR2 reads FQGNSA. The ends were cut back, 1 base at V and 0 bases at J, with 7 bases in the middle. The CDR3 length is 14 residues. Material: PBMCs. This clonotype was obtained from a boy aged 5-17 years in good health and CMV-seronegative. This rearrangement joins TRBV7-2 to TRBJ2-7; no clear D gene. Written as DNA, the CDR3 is TGTGCCAGCAGCTTAGGACTGGACTCCTACGAGCAGTACTTC. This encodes CASSLGLDSYEQYF.